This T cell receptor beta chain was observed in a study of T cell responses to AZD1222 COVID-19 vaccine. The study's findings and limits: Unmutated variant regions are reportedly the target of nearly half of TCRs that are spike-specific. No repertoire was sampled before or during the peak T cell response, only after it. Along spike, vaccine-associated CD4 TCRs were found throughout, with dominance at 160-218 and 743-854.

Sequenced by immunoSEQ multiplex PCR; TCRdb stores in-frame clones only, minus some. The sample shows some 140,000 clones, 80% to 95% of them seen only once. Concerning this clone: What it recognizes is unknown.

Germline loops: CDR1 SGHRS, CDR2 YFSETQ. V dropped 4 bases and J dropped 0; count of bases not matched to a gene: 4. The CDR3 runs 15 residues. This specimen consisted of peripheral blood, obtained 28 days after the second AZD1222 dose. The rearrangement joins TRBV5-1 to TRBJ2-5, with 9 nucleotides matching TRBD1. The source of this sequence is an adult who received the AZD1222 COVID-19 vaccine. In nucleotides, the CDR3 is TGCGCCAGCAGCCTAGGACAGGGGTACCAAGAGACCCAGTACTTC. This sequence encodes CASSLGQGYQETQYF.